The entry below describes one T cell receptor (beta chain). V lost 4 bases to trimming and J lost 5 bases; unmatched junction nucleotides: 0. The CDR3 sequence is 12 residues long. CDR1 ENHRY and CDR2 SYGVKD come from the germline V gene. The sample comes from a study of blood T cell repertoires in COVID-19. As for the study in general: COVID-19 samples, acute and convalescent, were from the United States, Italy and Spain.

The data were produced by immunoSEQ multiplex PCR, yet TCRdb's version contains in-frame clones alone and is incomplete. The sample has about 87,000 clones; over 75% are singletons. The origin of this receptor is a human donor with acute or convalescent COVID-19. The donor label of this sample is uncertain. The sample comprised peripheral blood. The chain employs TRBV10-3 and TRBJ2-5; 8 bases are shared with TRBD1. The chain's CDR3 is CAISGTGETQYF. The CDR3 region has the DNA TGTGCCATCAGTGGGACAGGGGAGACCCAGTACTTC.